This T cell receptor (beta chain) derives from a study of blood T cell repertoires in COVID-19. Study as a whole: Italy, Spain and the United States were the sources of the convalescent and acute COVID-19 samples. Sample material is recorded as cDNA or gDNA derived from T cells, B-cell-depleted T cells, or PBMCs.

Germline V gene sequence: CDR1 MNHEY, CDR2 SVGAGI. Trimming shortened V by 8 bases and J by 8 bases, and 18 bases separated the two germline ends. The CDR3 extends over 14 amino acids. Per the original data handling: Nucleated cell counts were estimated from reference gene primer amplification. The data were produced by immunoSEQ multiplex PCR, yet TCRdb's version contains in-frame clones alone and is incomplete. The V and J calls and clone size are taken from that table; D and trimming were inferred from the DNA. The sample has fewer than 350,000 clones, 85% seen once. J is TRBJ1-4 and V is TRBV6-5; D possibly corresponds to TRBD1 (5 bases). The origin of this receptor is a human donor in a cohort sampled during active COVID-19. Source material: peripheral blood. This CDR3 is CASRAGGFLEKLFF. In DNA, the CDR3 is TGTGCCAGCCGGGCGGGGGGGTTTTTAGAAAAACTGTTTTTT.